This TCR beta chain was profiled in a study of Graves' ophthalmopathy and Graves' hyperthyroidism. Study as a whole: Hyperthyroidism was considered stable when no ophthalmopathy appeared within 18 months of follow-up. Overall study findings and caveats: With a specificity of around 76% and a sensitivity of just under 71%, the model predicted ophthalmopathy progression. Most thyroid-expanded clonotypes exceeding 0.001 frequency were also found in blood.

This clonotype was seen a handful of times. What it binds is not known. Clinical symptoms, serum thyroxine, TRAb, thyroid ultrasound and orbital computed tomography formed the basis of diagnosis. RNA transcripts provided the template for amplifying TCR beta CDR3 regions. The workflow started with a first-round RT-PCR run with HTBI primers and then moved on to a second-round multiplex PCR. TCRdb reprocessed the multiplex PCR reads via MiXCR and lists one record per CDR3 protein. Of more than 1,000,000 distinct CDR3 sequences listed, 35% to 45% were seen once; the top ten hold over 8.5%. This receptor was identified in an adult man with Graves' hyperthyroidism. Sample: peripheral blood or thyroid tissue (not recorded which).

The CDR3 loop is CASSIGGGRRVTGELFF. CDR3 in DNA: TGTGCCAGTAGTATAGGAGGCGGGAGAAGGGTCACCGGGGAGCTGTTTTTT. The J gene is TRBJ2-2, the V gene TRBV19; 7 bases line up with TRBD2. J gave up 4 bases and V 1 base, and 9 bases lay outside the gene matches. This CDR3 has 17 amino acids. In germline, CDR1 is LNHDA, CDR2 SQIVND (reference sequence).